The present T cell receptor (beta chain) was sequenced within a study of blood T cell repertoires in COVID-19. Study details: Samples representing acute and convalescent COVID-19 were sourced from the United States, Italy and Spain. From T cells, B-cell-depleted T cells, or PBMCs came the material, which was cDNA or gDNA.

Source study methods: The authors estimated nucleated cell counts from reference gene primer amplification. Using immunoSEQ multiplex PCR, the repertoire was profiled, and TCRdb retains in-frame clones only, with some absent. That table is the source of V, J and clone size, and D and trimming were worked out from the DNA. This sample has about 130,000 clones, with 81% found just once. The V end was cut by 6 bases, the J end by 4 bases, with 9 bases between. The germline gives CDR1 LNHNV, CDR2 YYDKDF (reference sequence). This CDR3 is 13 amino acids long. The rearrangement joins TRBV15 to TRBJ1-4; no firm D call. What was sequenced was peripheral blood. This clonotype was obtained from a woman aged 45-65 years with acute or convalescent COVID-19. The CDR3 here is CATRGGNNEKLFF. As DNA, the CDR3 is TGTGCCACCAGGGGAGGGAATAATGAAAAACTGTTTTTT.